Listed below are T cell receptor beta chains from one sample, sequenced in a study of beta chain features in type 1 diabetes. The protocol was immunoSEQ multiplex PCR, while the TCRdb copy is restricted to in-frame clones and leaves out a portion. The sample holds 150,000 or so clones, nearly 50% seen once. Source material: Tregs from blood. The receptors originated from a man younger than 35 in good health. Both conserved end residues are part of each CDR3. D genes are given only for firm matches. Only some rows state a clone size, as once, few, many or a class for expanded clones.

j_gene | v_gene | abundance | d_gene | CDR3nt | CDR3aa
TRBJ2-3 | TRBV19 | - | TRBD2 | TGTGCCAGTAGTACGACTAGCGGGAGAATTGCAGATACGCAGTATTTT | CASSTTSGRIADTQYF
TRBJ2-2 | TRBV9 | few | TRBD2 | TGTGCCAGCAGCGTAGGCGGCGGGAGGACCAGATTTAACACCGGGGAGCTGTTTTTT | CASSVGGGRTRFNTGELFF
TRBJ2-1 | TRBV18 | - | TRBD2 | TGTGCCAGCTCCCCTCCCGCTAGCGGGGGGGGCAATGAGCAGTTCTTC | CASSPPASGGGNEQFF
TRBJ1-6 | TRBV30 | - | - | TGTACCTGGAGTAGGGGTGAAAGCTCCTATAATTCACCCCTCCACTTT | CTWSRGESSYNSPLHF
TRBJ2-1 | TRBV19 | few | TRBD1 | TGTGCCAGTAGTACGGGGAACAGGGGTTGGGACCGATGGTCCTACAATGAGCAGTTCTTC | CASSTGNRGWDRWSYNEQFF
TRBJ2-2 | TRBV5-1 | - | TRBD1 | TGCGCCAGCAGCTTAACAGGGGGCTTGAACACCGGGGAGCTGTTTTTT | CASSLTGGLNTGELFF
TRBJ2-7 | TRBV9 | - | - | TGTGCCAGCAGCGCCCCGGGAGTTGGGGAGCAGTACTTC | CASSAPGVGEQYF
TRBJ1-5 | TRBV6-1 | - | - | TGTGCCAGCAGTGCCCAGGTTGCACACGCGCAGCCCCAGCATTTT | CASSAQVAHAQPQHF
TRBJ1-1 | TRBV7-9 | - | - | TGTGCCAGCAGCTTACGGGAGGGACGGGGAGGGAACACTGAAGCTTTCTTT | CASSLREGRGGNTEAFF
TRBJ2-5 | TRBV29-1 | few | - | TGCAGCGCCCGGACAGCTCAAGAGACCCAGTACTTC | CSARTAQETQYF
TRBJ2-1 | TRBV11-3 | - | - | TGTGCCAGCAGCTTAAGGTCAGGGTCCTACAATGAGCAGTTCTTC | CASSLRSGSYNEQFF
TRBJ1-5 | TRBV6-5 | once | TRBD1 | TGTGCCAGCAGTTACGGACAGGGGGTTAATCAGCCCCAGCATTTT | CASSYGQGVNQPQHF
TRBJ2-5 | TRBV25-1 | - | TRBD1 | TGTGCCAGCAGTGAACCGGGACAGGGGAGAGAGACCCAGTACTTC | CASSEPGQGRETQYF
TRBJ1-2 | TRBV7-2 | few | TRBD1 | TGTGCCAGCAGCTCCCGGACAGGGGGTACGGATGGCTACACCTTC | CASSSRTGGTDGYTF
TRBJ2-1 | TRBV28 | few | - | TGTGCCAGCAGTTTAAGTCAGGGCCCGTGGGATGAGCAGTTCTTC | CASSLSQGPWDEQFF
TRBJ1-3 | TRBV6-1 | - | - | TGTGCCAGCCGGTCGTCTGGAAACACCATATATTTT | CASRSSGNTIYF
TRBJ1-4 | TRBV30 | few | - | TGTGCCTGGAGTGTCGGGGGTGGTAATGAAAAACTGTTTTTT | CAWSVGGGNEKLFF
TRBJ2-2 | TRBV6-1 | - | - | TGTGCCAGCAGCTGGGGCCTGCAGATCACCGGGGAGCTGTTTTTT | CASSWGLQITGELFF
TRBJ1-5 | TRBV28 | few | - | TGTGCCAGCAGTTTATTATCCGGTGAGGACAGCGCCAATCAGCCCCAGCATTTT | CASSLLSGEDSANQPQHF
TRBJ2-1 | TRBV29-1 | - | TRBD2 | TGCAGCGTTGAGGGGGAGGGATTGGATGAGCAGTTCTTC | CSVEGEGLDEQFF